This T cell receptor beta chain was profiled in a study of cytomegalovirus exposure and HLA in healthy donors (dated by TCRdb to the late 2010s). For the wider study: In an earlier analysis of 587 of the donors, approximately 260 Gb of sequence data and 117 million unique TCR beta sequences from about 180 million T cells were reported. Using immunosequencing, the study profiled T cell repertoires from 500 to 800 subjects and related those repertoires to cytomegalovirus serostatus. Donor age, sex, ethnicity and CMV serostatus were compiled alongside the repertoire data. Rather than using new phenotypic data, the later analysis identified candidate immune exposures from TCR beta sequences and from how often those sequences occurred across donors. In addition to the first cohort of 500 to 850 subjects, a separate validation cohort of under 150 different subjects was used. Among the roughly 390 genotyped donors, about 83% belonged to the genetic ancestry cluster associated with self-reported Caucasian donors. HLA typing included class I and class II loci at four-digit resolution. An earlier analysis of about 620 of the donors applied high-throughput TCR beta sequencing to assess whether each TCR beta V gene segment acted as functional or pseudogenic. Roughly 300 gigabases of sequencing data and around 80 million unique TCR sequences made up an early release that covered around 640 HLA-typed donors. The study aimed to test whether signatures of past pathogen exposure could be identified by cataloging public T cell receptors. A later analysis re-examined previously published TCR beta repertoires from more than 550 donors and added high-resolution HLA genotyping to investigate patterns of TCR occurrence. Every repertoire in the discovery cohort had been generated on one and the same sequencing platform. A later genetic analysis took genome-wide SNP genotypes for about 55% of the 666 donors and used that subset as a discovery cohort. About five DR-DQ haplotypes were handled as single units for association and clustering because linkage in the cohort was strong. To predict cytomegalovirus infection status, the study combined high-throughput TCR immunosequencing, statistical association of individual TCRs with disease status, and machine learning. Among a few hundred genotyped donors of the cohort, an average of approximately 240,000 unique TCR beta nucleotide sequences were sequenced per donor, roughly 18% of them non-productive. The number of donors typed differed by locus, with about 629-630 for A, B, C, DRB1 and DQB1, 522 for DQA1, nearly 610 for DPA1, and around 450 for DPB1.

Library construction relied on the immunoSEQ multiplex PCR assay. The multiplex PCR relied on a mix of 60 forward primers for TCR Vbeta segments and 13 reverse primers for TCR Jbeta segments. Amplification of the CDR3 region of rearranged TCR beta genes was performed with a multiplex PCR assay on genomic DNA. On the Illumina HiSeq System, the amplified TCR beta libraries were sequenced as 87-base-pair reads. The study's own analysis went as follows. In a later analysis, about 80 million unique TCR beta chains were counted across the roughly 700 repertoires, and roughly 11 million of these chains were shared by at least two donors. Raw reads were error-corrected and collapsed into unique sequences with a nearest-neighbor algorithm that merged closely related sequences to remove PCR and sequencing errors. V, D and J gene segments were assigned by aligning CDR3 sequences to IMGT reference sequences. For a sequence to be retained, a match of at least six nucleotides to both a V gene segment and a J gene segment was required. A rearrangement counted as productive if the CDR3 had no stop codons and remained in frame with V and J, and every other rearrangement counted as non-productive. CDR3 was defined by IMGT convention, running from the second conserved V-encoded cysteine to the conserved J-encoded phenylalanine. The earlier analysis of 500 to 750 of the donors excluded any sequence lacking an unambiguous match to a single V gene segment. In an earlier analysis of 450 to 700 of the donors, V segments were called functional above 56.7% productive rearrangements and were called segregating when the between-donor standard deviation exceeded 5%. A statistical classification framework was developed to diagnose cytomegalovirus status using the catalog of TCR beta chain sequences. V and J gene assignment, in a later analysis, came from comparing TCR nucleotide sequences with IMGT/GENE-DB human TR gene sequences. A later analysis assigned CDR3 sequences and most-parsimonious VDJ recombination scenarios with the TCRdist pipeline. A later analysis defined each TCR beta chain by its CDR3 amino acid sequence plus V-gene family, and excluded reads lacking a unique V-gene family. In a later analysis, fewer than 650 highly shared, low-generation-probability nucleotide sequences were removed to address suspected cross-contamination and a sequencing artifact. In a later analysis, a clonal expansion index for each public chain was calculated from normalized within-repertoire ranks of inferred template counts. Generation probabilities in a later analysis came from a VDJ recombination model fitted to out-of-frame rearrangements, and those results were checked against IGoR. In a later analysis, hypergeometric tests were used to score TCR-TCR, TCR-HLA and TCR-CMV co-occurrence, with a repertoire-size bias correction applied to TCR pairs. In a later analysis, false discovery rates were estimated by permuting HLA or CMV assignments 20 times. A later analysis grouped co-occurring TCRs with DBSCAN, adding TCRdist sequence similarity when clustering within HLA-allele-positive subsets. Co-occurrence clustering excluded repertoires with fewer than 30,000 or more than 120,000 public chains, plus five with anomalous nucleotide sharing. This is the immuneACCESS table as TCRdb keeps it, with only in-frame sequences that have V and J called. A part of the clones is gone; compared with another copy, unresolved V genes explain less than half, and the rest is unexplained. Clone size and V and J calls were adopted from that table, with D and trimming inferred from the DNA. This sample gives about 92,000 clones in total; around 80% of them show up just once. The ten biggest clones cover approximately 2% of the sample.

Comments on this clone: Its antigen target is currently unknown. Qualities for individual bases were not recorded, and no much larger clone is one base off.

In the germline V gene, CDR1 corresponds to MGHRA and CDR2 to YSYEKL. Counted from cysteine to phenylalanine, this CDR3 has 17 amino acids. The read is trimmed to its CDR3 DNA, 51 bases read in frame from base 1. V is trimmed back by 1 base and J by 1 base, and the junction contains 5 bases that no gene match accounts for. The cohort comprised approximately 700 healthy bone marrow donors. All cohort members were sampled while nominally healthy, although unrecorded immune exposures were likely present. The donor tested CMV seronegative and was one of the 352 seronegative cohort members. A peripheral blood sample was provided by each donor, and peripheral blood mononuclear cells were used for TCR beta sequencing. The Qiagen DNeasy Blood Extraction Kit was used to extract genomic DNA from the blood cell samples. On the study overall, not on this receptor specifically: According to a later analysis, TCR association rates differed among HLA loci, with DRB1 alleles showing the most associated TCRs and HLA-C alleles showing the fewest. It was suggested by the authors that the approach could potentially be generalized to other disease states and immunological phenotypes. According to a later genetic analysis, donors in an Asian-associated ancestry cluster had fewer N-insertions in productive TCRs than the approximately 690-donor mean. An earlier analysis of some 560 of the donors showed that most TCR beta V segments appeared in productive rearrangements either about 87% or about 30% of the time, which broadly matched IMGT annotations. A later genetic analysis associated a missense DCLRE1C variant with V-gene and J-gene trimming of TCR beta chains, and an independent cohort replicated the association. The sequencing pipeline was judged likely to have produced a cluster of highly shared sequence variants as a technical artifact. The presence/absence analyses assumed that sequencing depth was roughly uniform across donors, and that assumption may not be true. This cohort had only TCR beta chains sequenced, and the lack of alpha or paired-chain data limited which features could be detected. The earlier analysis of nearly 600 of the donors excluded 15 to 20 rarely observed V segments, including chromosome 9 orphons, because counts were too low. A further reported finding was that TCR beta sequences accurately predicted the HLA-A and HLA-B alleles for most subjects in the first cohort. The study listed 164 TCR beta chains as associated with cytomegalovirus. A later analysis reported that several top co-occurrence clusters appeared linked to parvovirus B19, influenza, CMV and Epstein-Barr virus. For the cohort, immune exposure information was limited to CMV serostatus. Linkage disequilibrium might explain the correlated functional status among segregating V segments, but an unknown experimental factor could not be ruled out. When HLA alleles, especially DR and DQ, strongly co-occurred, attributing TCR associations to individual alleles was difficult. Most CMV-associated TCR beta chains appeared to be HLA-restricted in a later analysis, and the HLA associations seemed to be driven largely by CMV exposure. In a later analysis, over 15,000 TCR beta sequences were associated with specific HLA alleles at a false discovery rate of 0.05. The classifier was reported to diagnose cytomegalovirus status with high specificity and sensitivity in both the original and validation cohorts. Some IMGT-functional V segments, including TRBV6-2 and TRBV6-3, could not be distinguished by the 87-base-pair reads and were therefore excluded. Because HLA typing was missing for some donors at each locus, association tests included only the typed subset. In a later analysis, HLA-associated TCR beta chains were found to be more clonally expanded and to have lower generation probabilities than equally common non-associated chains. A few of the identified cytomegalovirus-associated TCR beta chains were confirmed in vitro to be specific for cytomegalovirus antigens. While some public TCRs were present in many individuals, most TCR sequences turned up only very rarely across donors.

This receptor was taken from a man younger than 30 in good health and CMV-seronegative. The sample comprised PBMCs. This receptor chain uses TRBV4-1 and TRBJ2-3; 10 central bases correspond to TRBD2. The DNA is TGCGCCAGCAGCCAAGGGCCGCTAGCGGGGGGCACAGATACGCAGTATTTT. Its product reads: CASSQGPLAGGTDTQYF.